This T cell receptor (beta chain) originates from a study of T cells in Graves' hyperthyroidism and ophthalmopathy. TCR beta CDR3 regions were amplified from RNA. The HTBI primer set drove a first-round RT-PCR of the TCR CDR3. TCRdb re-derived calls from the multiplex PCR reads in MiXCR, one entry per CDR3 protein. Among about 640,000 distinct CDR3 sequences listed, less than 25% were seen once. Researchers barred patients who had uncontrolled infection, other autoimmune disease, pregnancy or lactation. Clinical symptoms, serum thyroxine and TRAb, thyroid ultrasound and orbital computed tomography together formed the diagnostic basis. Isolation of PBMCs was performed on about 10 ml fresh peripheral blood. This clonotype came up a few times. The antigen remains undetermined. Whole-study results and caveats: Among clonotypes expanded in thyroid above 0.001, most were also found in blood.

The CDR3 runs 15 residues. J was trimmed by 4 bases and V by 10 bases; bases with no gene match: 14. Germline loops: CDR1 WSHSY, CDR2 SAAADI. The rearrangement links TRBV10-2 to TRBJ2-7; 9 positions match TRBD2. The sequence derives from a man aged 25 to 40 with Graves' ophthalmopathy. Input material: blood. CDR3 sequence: CATLAGSGRSYEQYF. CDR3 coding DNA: TGCGCCACGCTTGCGGGTAGCGGGAGATCTTACGAGCAGTACTTC.